The subject of this entry is one TCR beta chain. Germline CDR1 is MGHDK and CDR2 is SYGVNS. CDR3 length: 14 residues. V gave up 7 bases and J gave up 0 bases, with 13 bases separating them. As every portion of the isolated RNA was reverse transcribed, the sequencing read expressed TCRB transcripts. Only in-frame clones appear in the TCRdb table, and some are missing; sequencing was by immunoSEQ multiplex PCR. This table has under 300,000 clones, 25% to 30% appearing once. This sample is drawn from a study of beta chain features in type 1 diabetes. The source of this sequence is a man under 40 in good health. Source material: central memory CD4+ T cells from blood. The chain combines TRBV25-1 with TRBJ2-7; D possibly matches TRBD1 or TRBD2 (6 bases each). The CDR3 DNA reads as TGTGCCAGCAAAGGGGGGTACAGCTCCTACGAGCAGTACTTC. It codes for CASKGGYSSYEQYF.